The rows below give T cell receptor beta chains drawn from one sample of a study of blood T cell repertoires in COVID-19. Clones were sequenced by immunoSEQ multiplex PCR, and TCRdb holds only the in-frame ones, with some missing. This table has tens of thousands of clones, around 92% appearing once. Input material: peripheral blood. All receptors derive from a man between 70 and 80 years old with active COVID-19. Both conserved end residues are part of each CDR3. Each record gives: clone size, J gene, D gene, V gene, CDR3 protein, CDR3 DNA. D genes are given only for firm matches. Clone size is stated in some rows and not others, as once, few, many or a class when expanded.

once	TRBJ1-1	-	TRBV13	CASSDLHRNTEAFF	TGTGCCAGCAGCGATCTTCACAGGAACACTGAAGCTTTCTTT
-	TRBJ1-2	-	TRBV6-5	CASSYGGDHGYTF	TGTGCCAGCAGTTACGGGGGGGACCATGGCTACACCTTC
-	TRBJ1-5	TRBD1	TRBV7-2	CASSLSLLGTGVDQPQHF	TGTGCCAGCAGCTTGTCGTTGTTGGGAACAGGGGTGGATCAGCCCCAGCATTTT
-	TRBJ2-7	-	TRBV18	CASSPSAGRGEQYF	TGTGCCAGCTCACCCTCCGCGGGCAGGGGCGAGCAGTACTTC
-	TRBJ2-1	TRBD2	TRBV5-8	CASSQVLAGPYNEQFF	TGTGCCAGCAGCCAGGTCCTAGCGGGGCCCTACAATGAGCAGTTCTTC
-	TRBJ2-3	TRBD2	TRBV7-2	CASSPRTSGVPTQYF	TGTGCCAGCAGCCCTCGGACTAGCGGGGTCCCGACGCAGTATTTT
-	TRBJ1-1	-	TRBV29-1	CSVTRTVMNTEAFF	TGCAGCGTTACTCGGACAGTCATGAACACTGAAGCTTTCTTT
once	TRBJ2-6	TRBD2	TRBV7-2	CASSLWARGYSGANVLTF	TGTGCCAGCAGCTTGTGGGCGCGGGGGTACTCTGGGGCCAACGTCCTGACTTTC
-	TRBJ2-4	TRBD2	TRBV7-2	CASSGPEGWGGNIQYF	TGTGCCAGCAGCGGACCCGAGGGGTGGGGGGGGAACATTCAGTACTTC
-	TRBJ2-7	TRBD2	TRBV5-8	CASSLVRTSGEQYF	TGTGCCAGCAGCTTGGTCCGGACTAGCGGCGAGCAGTACTTC
-	TRBJ2-1	TRBD2	TRBV9	CASSVVGGTYNEQFF	TGTGCCAGCAGCGTAGTCGGGGGGACCTACAATGAGCAGTTCTTC
-	TRBJ1-5	TRBD1	TRBV24-1	CATSPSGTDHQPQHF	TGTGCCACCAGTCCTAGCGGGACAGATCATCAGCCCCAGCATTTT
few	TRBJ1-1	-	TRBV24-1	CATSASAGTNTEAFF	TGTGCCACCAGTGCCTCGGCGGGGACCAACACTGAAGCTTTCTTT
-	TRBJ2-2	TRBD1	TRBV27	CASGTGGTTGELFF	TGTGCCAGCGGAACAGGGGGGACGACCGGGGAGCTGTTTTTT
once	TRBJ1-5	TRBD1	TRBV7-2	CASSFDRGRRQPQHF	TGTGCCAGCAGCTTCGACAGGGGGAGAAGACAGCCCCAGCATTTT
-	TRBJ2-5	-	TRBV15	CATSRMLARGVQTQYF	TGTGCCACCAGCCGTATGCTGGCCAGGGGGGTCCAGACCCAGTACTTC
-	TRBJ2-3	-	TRBV19	CASSPRGGGTDTQYF	TGTGCCAGTAGTCCACGTGGGGGCGGCACAGATACGCAGTATTTT
-	TRBJ2-7	-	TRBV6-2/TRBV6-3	CASSNHPKYEQYF	TGTGCCAGCAGTAACCACCCTAAATACGAGCAGTACTTC
-	TRBJ2-3	TRBD2	TRBV9	CASSAGGESTDTQYF	TGTGCCAGCAGTGCCGGGGGGGAATCCACAGATACGCAGTATTTT
-	TRBJ1-2	-	TRBV27	CASTPSGQGINYGYTF	TGTGCCAGCACACCATCCGGGCAGGGGATTAACTATGGCTACACCTTC
-	TRBJ2-3	-	TRBV7-3	CASSSGTTSTDTQYF	TGTGCCAGCAGCTCAGGAACCACTAGCACAGATACGCAGTATTTT
-	TRBJ1-4	-	TRBV6-5	CASRGRGTNEKLFF	TGTGCCAGCAGGGGGCGCGGAACTAATGAAAAACTGTTTTTT
-	TRBJ1-3	TRBD1	TRBV29-1	CSVIVPGGGNTIYF	TGCAGCGTCATTGTTCCAGGGGGAGGAAACACCATATATTTT
-	TRBJ2-6	TRBD1	TRBV5-4	CASSFGRGRAGANVLTF	TGTGCCAGCAGCTTCGGCAGGGGGCGGGCTGGGGCCAACGTCCTGACTTTC
-	TRBJ1-2	-	TRBV4-1	CASSQEPGSWGYTF	TGCGCCAGCAGCCAAGAACCTGGGAGCTGGGGCTACACCTTC
-	TRBJ2-2	-	TRBV7-7	CASSLFGGELFF	TGTGCTAGCAGCCTATTCGGGGGGGAGCTGTTTTTT
-	TRBJ1-2	-	TRBV18	CASSPPSGTPMGYTF	TGTGCCAGCTCACCACCCTCCGGGACACCCATGGGCTACACCTTC
-	TRBJ2-6	TRBD2	TRBV28	CASRRGGPPPILTF	TGTGCCAGCAGGCGGGGGGGCCCCCCCCCGATCCTGACTTTC
once	TRBJ2-2	TRBD1	TRBV5-4	CASNRDRITGELFF	TGTGCCAGCAACCGGGACAGGATCACCGGGGAGCTGTTTTTT
-	TRBJ2-1	TRBD2	TRBV5-1	CASSTGLADYNEQFF	TGCGCCAGCAGCACTGGACTAGCGGATTACAATGAGCAGTTCTTC
-	TRBJ1-1	TRBD1	TRBV5-5	CASSLPRQGNTEAFF	TGTGCCAGCAGCTTACCCAGACAGGGAAACACTGAAGCTTTCTTT
few	TRBJ2-1	-	TRBV29-1	CSARDNNYNEQFF	TGCAGCGCCCGGGACAACAACTACAATGAGCAGTTCTTC
once	TRBJ1-5	-	TRBV6-5	CASMGGSDQPQHF	TGTGCCAGCATGGGGGGTTCGGATCAGCCCCAGCATTTT
-	TRBJ2-3	-	TRBV5-4	CASSLDSSTDTQYF	TGTGCCAGCAGCTTGGATTCAAGCACAGATACGCAGTATTTT
-	TRBJ2-3	-	TRBV27	CASSPYRGLASRVAQYF	TGTGCCAGCAGTCCTTACAGAGGTCTAGCCTCAAGGGTGGCGCAGTATTTT
-	TRBJ2-2	-	TRBV4-3	CASTRGRDTGELFF	TGCGCCAGCACCAGGGGTCGGGACACCGGGGAGCTGTTTTTT
once	TRBJ1-5	-	TRBV18	CASSPGYPGHDQPQHF	TGTGCCAGCTCACCAGGATACCCGGGACATGATCAGCCCCAGCATTTT
-	TRBJ2-5	TRBD1	TRBV7-3	CASSHGTGMGQETQYF	TGTGCCAGCAGCCACGGGACAGGGATGGGCCAAGAGACCCAGTACTTC
-	TRBJ2-5	-	TRBV7-7	CASSPTGQLETQYF	TGTGCTAGCAGTCCCACTGGACAGTTAGAGACCCAGTACTTC
once	TRBJ2-3	TRBD2	TRBV30	CAWSPWTSDYTQYF	TGTGCCTGGAGTCCCTGGACTAGCGACTATACGCAGTATTTT
few	TRBJ2-5	TRBD2	TRBV11-2	CASSLVVSLAGGWETQYF	TGTGCCAGCAGCTTAGTGGTCTCGCTAGCGGGAGGGTGGGAGACCCAGTACTTC
-	TRBJ2-7	-	TRBV5-1	CASRVGAHSYEQYF	TGCGCCAGCAGGGTGGGAGCGCACTCCTACGAGCAGTACTTC